A single TCR beta chain is shown here with its context. Sequencing was performed with immunoSEQ multiplex PCR; in TCRdb, only in-frame clones are kept and a portion is missing. The sample contains about 31,000 clones, approximately 87% of which appear only once. V shed 6 bases and J shed 5 bases, with 16 bases lying between them. The V gene's germline CDR1 is PRHDT and CDR2 FYEKMQ (reference sequence). This CDR3 has 14 residues. The sample is drawn from a study of blood T cell repertoires in COVID-19. On the study more broadly: The United States, Italy and Spain provided the acute and convalescent COVID-19 samples. From T cells, B-cell-depleted T cells, or PBMCs came the material, which was cDNA or gDNA.

This chain connects TRBV13 to TRBJ1-1, with D possibly being TRBD1 (6 bases). The source of this sequence is a human donor with active COVID-19. The donor label of this sample is uncertain. Sequences were obtained from peripheral blood. CDR3 DNA: TGTGCCAGCAGTTATCAGGGGAGAGGGACTGAAGCTTTCTTT. Translation: CASSYQGRGTEAFF.